The entry that follows covers one T cell receptor beta chain sequence. The antigen it recognizes is unknown. Within one base of it there is no much larger clone, and no base qualities were kept. These data originate in a study of Graves' ophthalmopathy and Graves' hyperthyroidism (dated by TCRdb to 2016 to 2019). Background for the entire study: Peripheral blood was collected at initial diagnosis, prior to any treatment. To tell Graves' ophthalmopathy apart from Graves' hyperthyroidism, and to predict which patients would progress to ophthalmopathy, the study relied on TCR beta repertoire signatures. In total, over 130 blood samples were TCR-sequenced: some 43 ophthalmopathy, some 80 hyperthyroidism and some 17 hyperthyroidism-to-ophthalmopathy patients. To explore V-J signatures that separate ophthalmopathy from hyperthyroidism, a discovery set of 100 patients was enrolled, consisting of 43 with ophthalmopathy and 57 with stable hyperthyroidism. An independent validation cohort was composed of 18 hyperthyroidism patients and more than 15 patients who later progressed from hyperthyroidism to ophthalmopathy. In roughly 6 hyperthyroidism patients, T-cell repertoires of thyroid tissue and blood were compared. After sampling, hyperthyroidism patients received methimazole starting at 30 mg daily, and ophthalmopathy patients received high-dose intravenous methylprednisolone. For training and testing, the 100 or so patients in the discovery cohort were randomly divided in a 7:3 ratio.

Its CDR3 holds 13 amino acids, cysteine through phenylalanine. Kept here is only the CDR3 DNA, which spans 39 bases and is read in frame from base 1. The V and J ends are trimmed by 4 bases and 0 bases, leaving 9 bases between them. From a lookup of the germline V gene (reference sequence), CDR1 and CDR2 are GTSNPN and SVGIG. For repertoire sequencing, the TCR beta CDR3 regions were amplified from RNA transcripts. HTBI primers and the Qiagen OneStep RT-PCR kit were used in a first-round RT-PCR, which was followed by a second-round multiplex PCR, size selection and purification. The libraries underwent paired-end sequencing with 100 bp reads on an Illumina HiSeq2000. Concerning the study's data processing: SOAPnuke was used to process the reads, throwing out any read that had adapters, had uncalled bases, had a mean Phred below 15, or lacked an exact constant-primer or identifier match. COPE v1.2.5 was used to merge high-quality paired reads. Unique nucleotide sequences were defined as clonotypes and aligned to IMGT TRB V, D and J references using MiTCR v1.1. The analysis was limited to V-J combinations with a frequency above 0.0001, which together covered about 99% of repertoires. For each V-J combination, a TCR clonal expansion and chaos score was defined as the ratio of F50 clonal expansion to chaos observed in the TCRdist matrix. Welch's t-statistics and random forest were used to reduce features to some 13 V-J combinations, which were fed into a naive Bayes classifier. The Morisita-Horn index was used to measure how similar the thyroid and blood repertoires were. TCRdb applied fastp at Q25 and MiXCR to the public reads, then kept only in-frame beta chains. Rows merge per CDR3 protein into single entries with the most common DNA and genes. TCRdb, not the authors, supplied the V and J calls. This sample gives about 210,000 distinct CDR3 sequences in total; 29% of them show up just once. The ten largest clones capture about 8.2% of the sample.

Beyond this particular receptor, the publication reports: No statistical method was used to predetermine the sample size, and group allocation was not hidden from the investigators. Among expanded thyroid clonotypes with frequency above 0.001, most also showed up in blood, which suggests that blood repertoires may reflect the thyroid immune response. In validation, the model predicted ophthalmopathy progression with about 70% sensitivity and around 72% specificity; 12 predicted patients were CT-confirmed with GO in a median of roughly 6.8 months. Ophthalmopathy was separated from stable hyperthyroidism by the 13-signature model with around 89% sensitivity and about 81% specificity in cross-validation and with 80%/75% in the test set.

Ophthalmopathy patients had moderately to severely active disease, Clinical Activity Score of at least 3, NOSPECS grade of at least 4, and disease duration under 3 months. Anyone with other autoimmune diseases, uncontrolled infections, pregnancy or lactation was excluded from the study. Clinical symptoms, serum thyroxine, TRAb, thyroid ultrasound and orbital computed tomography were used for diagnosis. PBMCs were isolated from about 9.2 ml of fresh peripheral blood by Ficoll-Paque density gradient centrifugation. Total RNA was extracted using Trizol reagent, and RNA quality was checked on an Agilent 2100 Bioanalyzer.

This chain joins TRBV30 to TRBJ1-1; no D gene is confidently identified. The sequence was obtained from a man between 45 and 60 years old with Graves' ophthalmopathy. Donor details come from another sample of the same person, matched by shared clones. Sequencing input: peripheral blood. The DNA is TGTGCCTGGATGATGGAGATGAACACTGAAGCTTTCTTT. Translated, this is CAWMMEMNTEAFF.